Given below is one TCR beta chain in context. Its cognate antigen has yet to be identified. There are no base qualities to consult, and no much larger clone falls within one base. The sample originates from a study of T cell responses to AZD1222 COVID-19 vaccine (dated by TCRdb to the early 2020s). Study-level background: TCR sequencing covered more than 230 trial participants: nearly 210 given two doses of AZD1222 and 26 given two doses of MenACWY control vaccine. Trial participants were enrolled by age into 18-55, 56-69 and 70-plus year subgroups, with about 150, 28 and 57 TCR-sequenced participants respectively. Study-wide conclusions, independent of this receptor: In the small 56-69-year group, the increase in depth fell short of significance, most likely because of low power. Conclusions about previously exposed vaccinees were limited because only six AZD1222 recipients were SARS-CoV-2 seropositive at baseline. Vaccine-associated CD4 TCRs spanned the whole spike protein, with dominant responses in regions 160-218 and 743-854. Reportedly, close to half of the unique spike-specific TCRs recognized epitopes lying outside the regions that are mutated in the B.1.351 and B.1.1.7 variants. Participants were mostly white British, with more females than males. The authors suggested clonal diversity may have been underestimated. After two AZD1222 doses, both the breadth and the depth of spike-specific TCRs were significantly higher than at day 0 and than in MenACWY recipients. Because no day 14 peak-response samples were available, the repertoires could be characterized only after the peak T cell response.

The time point label here, explained by the study, means: about 28 days (+/-7) after the second vaccine dose. AZD1222 recipients given second doses at about 4 weeks or at about 12 weeks were pooled, since spike-specific TCR depth and breadth were not found to differ between the two schedules. Vaccinee samples came from UK trials COV001 and COV002, including a single-blind randomized controlled phase 2/3 trial of AZD1222 (ChAdOx1 nCoV-19) in healthy adults. Trial participant PBMC samples were collected at day 0 and day 28 after the second dose for TCRbeta chain sequencing. The germline V gene (reference sequence) supplies CDR1 MNHNY and CDR2 SVGAGI. A distance of 15 bases separates the germline ends of V and J, which lose 5 bases and 2 bases respectively. The CDR3 runs 15 amino acids, cysteine and phenylalanine included. The only DNA kept is the CDR3, 45 bases in frame from the first base. The CDR3 regions of human TCRbeta chains were analyzed by immunosequencing. The original methods were these. Repertoire TCRs were matched against a reference library of SARS-CoV-2-specific TCRs generated with the MIRA antigen-specificity platform. Breadth was defined as the fraction of unique TCRs that were SARS-CoV-2-associated. Depth was defined as the fraction of total T cells that were SARS-CoV-2-associated. Each spike-specific TCR was assigned to its reactive spike region and to a CD4 or CD8 class using the MIRA data. Log10-transformed breadth and depth values were compared by one-way ANOVA with Sidak's multiple comparisons tests. The source is immuneACCESS, and TCRdb retained only in-frame sequences with V and J called. Part of the clones is not carried over; for the studies checked, unresolved V genes explain less than half of this, and the remainder is unexplained. That table is the source of V, J and clone size, and D and trimming were worked out from the DNA. This sample has some 81,000 clones in its table, and about nine tenths of those were observed once. The leading ten clones occupy 11% of the sample.

This TCR came from an adult who received the AZD1222 COVID-19 vaccine. The receptor chain draws on TRBV6-6 and TRBJ1-1, and the D gene may be TRBD1, 6 bases matching. The specimen comprised peripheral blood, sampled 28 days after the second AZD1222 dose. This receptor has the CDR3 CASSTPRGHNTEAFF. The nucleotide sequence is TGTGCCAGCAGTACGCCCCGGGGGCATAACACTGAAGCTTTCTTT.